This T cell receptor beta chain stems from a study of blood T cell repertoires in COVID-19. Clones were read by immunoSEQ multiplex PCR, and TCRdb kept only the in-frame ones, dropping some. The sample lists around 95,000 clones; approximately 81% were seen once. Germline values: CDR1 WNHNN, CDR2 SYGVQD (reference sequence). V was shortened by 10 bases and J by 5 bases, with 17 bases between the two germline ends. The length of the CDR3 is 13 residues. The V and J genes are TRBV10-1 and TRBJ1-1, with D perhaps TRBD1 (6 bases). This TCR was sampled from a human donor in a cohort sampled during active COVID-19. The source material was peripheral blood. The chain's CDR3 is CAKRDTRRTEAFF. The CDR3 DNA reads as TGCGCCAAACGGGACACTAGGAGAACTGAAGCTTTCTTT.